This TCR beta chain was documented in a study of blood T cell repertoires in COVID-19. Study details: COVID-19 samples, acute and convalescent, were from the United States, Italy and Spain. Sample material is recorded as cDNA or gDNA derived from T cells, B-cell-depleted T cells, or PBMCs.

Enrollment of patients from Seattle took place during active infection, with longitudinal follow-up. J lost 5 bases, V lost 5 bases, and 6 bases had no gene match. The CDR3 sequence is 15 residues long. In germline, CDR1 is SGHDN, CDR2 FVKESK. Per the original methods: From reference gene primer amplification, estimates of nucleated cell counts were derived. Profiled with immunoSEQ multiplex PCR; TCRdb holds only in-frame clones, not every one. The V and J calls and the clone size are those of that table, but D and trimming were determined from the DNA. The sample has some 210,000 clones, around nine tenths seen once.

This rearrangement joins TRBV14 to TRBJ1-4; 9 bases agree with TRBD1. This clonotype was obtained from a man between 60 and 75 years old with COVID-19, enrolled during active disease. The sample comprised peripheral blood. Here the CDR3 DNA reads TGTGCCAGCAGCGACTCCGGGACAGGGAATGAAAAACTGTTTTTT. Translating gives CASSDSGTGNEKLFF.